What follows describes a single T cell receptor beta chain. This specimen belongs to a study of CD8 T cells in Susac syndrome. Reverse transcription used roughly 0.45 to 1 ug RNA and random hexamers. TCRdb reprocessed the immunoSEQ multiplex PCR reads via MiXCR and lists one record per CDR3 protein. The table shows 150,000 to 200,000 distinct CDR3 sequences, with over 75% occurring only once. The diagnostic criteria for definite or probable disease, as recently defined, were met by the patients with Susac syndrome. This TCR came from a human donor with Susac syndrome. The material sequenced was CD4+ T cells from PBMCs.

The CDR3 nucleotides are TGTGCCAGCAGCTTAGGCCTCTGGGCGGGGATTACCTACGAGCAGTACTTC. Its translation: CASSLGLWAGITYEQYF. V and J are TRBV11-2 and TRBJ2-7, with TRBD2 as a possible D gene (6 bases). V lost 1 base to trimming and J lost 2 bases, with 18 bases between them. CDR1 and CDR2 from the germline V gene are SGHAT and FQNNGV. The CDR3 length is 17 residues.